This TCR beta chain was documented in a study of T cell responses to AZD1222 COVID-19 vaccine. For this clone: Its antigen remains unidentified.

CDR3 length equals 14 residues. Trimming pared 3 bases from V and 0 bases from J, leaving 9 bases between. CDR1 and CDR2 (germline): KGHSH, LQKENI. Libraries were prepared by immunoSEQ multiplex PCR; TCRdb keeps only in-frame clonotypes and omits some of them. In the table there are about 140,000 clones, 92% of which are singletons. Study outcomes and limitations: After the peak T cell response, and only then, were repertoires sampled. Donors skewed white British and female; clonal diversity was possibly underestimated.

V usage is TRBV18 and J usage is TRBJ2-7, with unresolved D. Material: peripheral blood, obtained on day 0 of AZD1222 vaccination. The TCR sequence derives from an adult in good health. The DNA for the CDR3 is TGTGCCAGCTCACCCGTGTTAAGCTCCTACGAGCAGTACTTC. Amino acid sequence: CASSPVLSSYEQYF.